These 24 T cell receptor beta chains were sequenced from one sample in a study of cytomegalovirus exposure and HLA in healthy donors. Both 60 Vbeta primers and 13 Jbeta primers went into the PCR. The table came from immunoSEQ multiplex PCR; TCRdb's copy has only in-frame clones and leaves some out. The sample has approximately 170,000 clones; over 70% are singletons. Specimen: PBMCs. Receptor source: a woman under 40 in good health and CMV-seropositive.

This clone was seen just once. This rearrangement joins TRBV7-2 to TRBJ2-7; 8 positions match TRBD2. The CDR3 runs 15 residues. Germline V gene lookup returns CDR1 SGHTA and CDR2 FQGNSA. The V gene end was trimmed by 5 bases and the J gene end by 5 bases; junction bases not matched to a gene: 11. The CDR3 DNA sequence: TGTGCCAGCAGCCCCGGGAGCGGGAGAGGCGACGAGCAGTACTTC. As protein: CASSPGSGRGDEQYF. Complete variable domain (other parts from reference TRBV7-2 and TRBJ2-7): GAGVSQSPSNKVTEKGKDVELRCDPISGHTALYWYRQSLGQGLEFLIYFQGNSAPDKSGLPSDRFSAERTGGSVSTLTIQRTQQEDSAVYLCASSPGSGRGDEQYFGPGTRLTVT.

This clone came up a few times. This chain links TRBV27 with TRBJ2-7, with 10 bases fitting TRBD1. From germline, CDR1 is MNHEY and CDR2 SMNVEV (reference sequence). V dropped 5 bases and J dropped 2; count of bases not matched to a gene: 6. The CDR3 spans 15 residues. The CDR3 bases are TGTGCCAGCAGTCGCTACGGACAGGGGGCCTACGAGCAGTACTTC. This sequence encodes CASSRYGQGAYEQYF.

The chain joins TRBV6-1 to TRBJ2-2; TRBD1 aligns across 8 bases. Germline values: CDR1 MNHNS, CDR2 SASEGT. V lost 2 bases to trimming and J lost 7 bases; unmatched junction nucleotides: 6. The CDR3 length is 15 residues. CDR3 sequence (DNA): TGTGCCAGCAGTGAATCAGGGGGCGCGGGCGGGGAGCTGTTTTTT. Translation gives CASSESGGAGGELFF.

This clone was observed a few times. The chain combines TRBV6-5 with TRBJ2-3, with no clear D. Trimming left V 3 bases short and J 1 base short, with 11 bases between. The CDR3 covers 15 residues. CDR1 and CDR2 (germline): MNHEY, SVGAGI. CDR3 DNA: TGTGCCAGCAGTTATGCCGGAGTCGGCACAGATACGCAGTATTTT. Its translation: CASSYAGVGTDTQYF.

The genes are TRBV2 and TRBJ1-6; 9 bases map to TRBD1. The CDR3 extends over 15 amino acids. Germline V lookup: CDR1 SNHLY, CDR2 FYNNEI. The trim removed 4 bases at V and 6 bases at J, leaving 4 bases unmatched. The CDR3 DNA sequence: TGTGCCAGCAGTGGGCCGGGACAGGGTAATTCACCCCTCCACTTT. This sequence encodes CASSGPGQGNSPLHF.

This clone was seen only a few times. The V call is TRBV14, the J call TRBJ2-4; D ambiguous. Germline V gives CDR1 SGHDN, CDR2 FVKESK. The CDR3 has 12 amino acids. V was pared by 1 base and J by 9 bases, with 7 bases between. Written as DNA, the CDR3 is TGTGCCAGCAGCCAAGCCCGGTCCATTCAGTACTTC. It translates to CASSQARSIQYF.

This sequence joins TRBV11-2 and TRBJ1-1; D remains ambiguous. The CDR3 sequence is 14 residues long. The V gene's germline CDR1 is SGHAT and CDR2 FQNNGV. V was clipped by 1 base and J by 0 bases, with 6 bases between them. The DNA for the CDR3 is TGTGCCAGCAGCTTAGCCAGGTTGAACACTGAAGCTTTCTTT. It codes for CASSLARLNTEAFF.

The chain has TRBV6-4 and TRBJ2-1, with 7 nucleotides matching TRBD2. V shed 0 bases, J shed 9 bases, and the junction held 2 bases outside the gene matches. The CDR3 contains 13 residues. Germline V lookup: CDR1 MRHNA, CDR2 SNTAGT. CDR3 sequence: CASSDSGEGEQFF. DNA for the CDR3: TGTGCCAGCAGTGACTCTGGGGAGGGTGAGCAGTTCTTC.

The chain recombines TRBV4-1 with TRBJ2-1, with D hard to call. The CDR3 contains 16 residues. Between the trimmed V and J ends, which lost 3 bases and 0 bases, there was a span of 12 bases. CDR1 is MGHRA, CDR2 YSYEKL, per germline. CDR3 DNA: TGCGCCAGCAGCCAGGCCTCAGGAAGCTCCTACAATGAGCAGTTCTTC. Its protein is CASSQASGSSYNEQFF.

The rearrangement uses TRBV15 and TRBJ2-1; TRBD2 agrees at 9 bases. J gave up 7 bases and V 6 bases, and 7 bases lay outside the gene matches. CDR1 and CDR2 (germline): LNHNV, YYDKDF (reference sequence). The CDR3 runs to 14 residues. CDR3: CATRDGTSPNEQFF. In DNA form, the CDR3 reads TGTGCCACCAGGGACGGGACTAGCCCGAATGAGCAGTTCTTC.

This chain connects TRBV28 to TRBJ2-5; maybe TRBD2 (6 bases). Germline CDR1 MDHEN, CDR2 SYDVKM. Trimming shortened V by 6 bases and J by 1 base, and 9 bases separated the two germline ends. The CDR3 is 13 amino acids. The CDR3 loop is CASRAGPQETQYF. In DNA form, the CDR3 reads TGTGCCAGCAGGGCGGGGCCCCAAGAGACCCAGTACTTC.

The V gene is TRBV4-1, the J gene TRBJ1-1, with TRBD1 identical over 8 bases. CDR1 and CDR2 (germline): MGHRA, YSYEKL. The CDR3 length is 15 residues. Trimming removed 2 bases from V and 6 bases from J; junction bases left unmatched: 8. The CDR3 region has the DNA TGCGCCAGCAGCCAACTTGGACAGGGAACCGCTGAAGCTTTCTTT. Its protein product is CASSQLGQGTAEAFF.

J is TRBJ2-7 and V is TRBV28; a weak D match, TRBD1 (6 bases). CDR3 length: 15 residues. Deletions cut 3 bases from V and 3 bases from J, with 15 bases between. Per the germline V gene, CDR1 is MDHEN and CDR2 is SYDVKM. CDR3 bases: TGTGCCAGCAGTTTTAGGGGGAAGGTAAGCTACGAGCAGTACTTC. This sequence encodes CASSFRGKVSYEQYF.

The CDR3 reads CASSRTRGGLEQYF. CDR3 sequence (DNA): TGTGCCAGCTCCCGCACGAGGGGGGGCCTCGAGCAGTACTTC. The chain carries TRBV18 and TRBJ2-7; weak D call: TRBD2 (7 bases). V lost 6 bases and J 6 bases, leaving 18 bases between the germline ends. CDR3 size: 14 residues. Germline V gives CDR1 KGHSH, CDR2 LQKENI.

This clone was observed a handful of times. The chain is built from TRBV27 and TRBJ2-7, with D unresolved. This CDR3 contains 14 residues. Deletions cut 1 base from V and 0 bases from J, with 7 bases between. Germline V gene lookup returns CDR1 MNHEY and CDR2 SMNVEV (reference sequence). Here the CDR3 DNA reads TGTGCCAGCAGTTTATGGCCAGTCTCCTACGAGCAGTACTTC. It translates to CASSLWPVSYEQYF.

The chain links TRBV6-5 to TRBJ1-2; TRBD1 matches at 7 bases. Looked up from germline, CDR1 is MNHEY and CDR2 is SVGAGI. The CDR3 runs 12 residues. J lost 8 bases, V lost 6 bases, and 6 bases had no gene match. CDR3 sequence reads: CASSPTGDGYTF. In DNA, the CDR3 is TGTGCCAGCAGCCCAACAGGGGACGGCTACACCTTC.

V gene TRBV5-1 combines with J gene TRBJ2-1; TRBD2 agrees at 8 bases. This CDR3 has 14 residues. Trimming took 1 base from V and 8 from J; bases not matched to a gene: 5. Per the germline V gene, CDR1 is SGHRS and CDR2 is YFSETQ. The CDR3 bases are TGCGCCAGCAGCTTGAACCCGGGGGGGGATGAGCAGTTCTTC. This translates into CASSLNPGGDEQFF. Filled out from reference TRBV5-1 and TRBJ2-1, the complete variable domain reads KAGVTQTPRYLIKTRGQQVTLSCSPISGHRSVSWYQQTPGQGLQFLFEYFSETQRNKGNFPGRFSGRQFSNSRSEMNVSTLELGDSALYLCASSLNPGGDEQFFGPGTRLTVL.

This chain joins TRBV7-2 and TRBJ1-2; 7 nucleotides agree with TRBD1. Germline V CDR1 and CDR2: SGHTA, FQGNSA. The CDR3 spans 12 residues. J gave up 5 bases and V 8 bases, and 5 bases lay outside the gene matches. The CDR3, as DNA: TGTGCCAGCCAAAGGGGGCTGTATGGCTACACCTTC. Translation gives CASQRGLYGYTF.

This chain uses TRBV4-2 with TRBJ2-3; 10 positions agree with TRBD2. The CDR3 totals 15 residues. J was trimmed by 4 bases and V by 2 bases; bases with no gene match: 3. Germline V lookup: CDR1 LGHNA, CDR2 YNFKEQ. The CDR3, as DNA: TGTGCCAGCAGCCAATATGGGACTAGCGCAGATACGCAGTATTTT. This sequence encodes CASSQYGTSADTQYF.

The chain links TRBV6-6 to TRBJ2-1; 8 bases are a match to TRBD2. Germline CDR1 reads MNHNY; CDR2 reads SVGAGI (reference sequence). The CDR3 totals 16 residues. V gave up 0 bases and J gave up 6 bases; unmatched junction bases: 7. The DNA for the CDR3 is TGTGCCAGCAGTTACTCGACGGTCGCGGGGGGCAATGAGCAGTTCTTC. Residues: CASSYSTVAGGNEQFF.

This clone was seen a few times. CDR3 nucleotides: TGTGCCAGCAGTCGTGTTAACTATGGCTACACCTTC. The encoded protein is CASSRVNYGYTF. V is TRBV2 and J is TRBJ1-2, with unresolved D. Deletions cut 5 bases from V and 1 base from J, with 5 bases between. The CDR3 covers 12 residues. The V gene's germline CDR1 is SNHLY and CDR2 FYNNEI.

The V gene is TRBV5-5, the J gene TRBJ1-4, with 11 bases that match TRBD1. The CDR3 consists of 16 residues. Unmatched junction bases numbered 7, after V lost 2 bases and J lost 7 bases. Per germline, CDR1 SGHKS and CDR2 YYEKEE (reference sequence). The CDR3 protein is CASSFRRDRGFEKLFF. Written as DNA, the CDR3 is TGTGCCAGCAGCTTCCGTAGGGACAGGGGGTTTGAAAAACTGTTTTTT.

The CDR3 loop is CASSRDRRTTDTQYF. In DNA, the CDR3 is TGCGCCAGCAGCAGGGACAGACGAACCACAGATACGCAGTATTTT. The V and J genes are TRBV5-1 and TRBJ2-3, with 7 bases that match TRBD1. V trimming: 4 bases; J trimming: 2 bases; junction bases outside the gene matches: 7. This CDR3 is 15 amino acids long. The germline gives CDR1 SGHRS, CDR2 YFSETQ.

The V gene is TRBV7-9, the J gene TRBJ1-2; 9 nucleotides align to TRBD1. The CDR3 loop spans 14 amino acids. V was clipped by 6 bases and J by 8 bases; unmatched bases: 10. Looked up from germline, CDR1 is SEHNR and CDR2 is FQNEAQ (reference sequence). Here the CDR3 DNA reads TGTGCCAGCAGTGGGGACAGGGCTAATGACGGCTACACCTTC. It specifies CASSGDRANDGYTF.